One and the same sample provided the 23 T cell receptor beta chains below, sequenced in a study of blood T cells in healthy people across ages. With a J-beta primer mix and a sample-barcoded 5' primer, a second PCR ran about 7 to 12 cycles. Each CDR3 protein is one row after TCRdb ran MiXCR on the 5' RACE reads. This table has more than 800,000 distinct CDR3 sequences, about 30% appearing once. Sequencing was done on a sample of blood. These receptors came from a woman older than 75 in good health.

In regard to this clonotype: A read error may explain this, as a much larger clone is one base away. DNA of the CDR3: TGTGCCAGCACCCTAAGGACTAGCGGAGATGCGCAGTATTTT. Its translation is CASTLRTSGDAQYF. The V gene is TRBV12-3 or TRBV12-4, the J gene TRBJ2-3; TRBD2 matches at 10 bases. The CDR3 consists of 14 residues.

This clonotype showed up many times. The chain links TRBV5-4 to TRBJ2-3, with 9 bases identical to TRBD2. This CDR3 is 15 amino acids long. Germline V gene lookup returns CDR1 SGHNT and CDR2 YYREEE (reference sequence). Germline trimming cut 5 bases from V and 4 bases from J; bases unmatched to any gene: 8. Here the CDR3 DNA reads TGTGCCAGCAGACCCGGGACTAGCTTGTCAGATACGCAGTATTTT. Residues: CASRPGTSLSDTQYF.

Concerning this clonotype itself: A much more abundant neighbour one base away suggests this may be a read error. This chain connects TRBV6-2 or TRBV6-3 to TRBJ1-2; D is unclear. CDR1 and CDR2 from the germline V gene are MNHEY and SVGEGT. V was pared by 2 bases and J by 7 bases, with 11 bases between. The CDR3 runs 13 residues. The CDR3 sequence: CASSYHLRSGYTF. Written as DNA, the CDR3 is TGTGCCAGCAGTTACCACCTTCGGAGTGGCTACACCTTC.

The chain carries TRBV6-2 or TRBV6-3 and TRBJ2-5; D is possibly TRBD2 (5 bases). Germline CDR1 and CDR2: MNHEY and SVGEGT. The CDR3 runs 16 residues. Trimming removed 2 bases from V and 1 base from J, with 14 bases in between. CDR3 bases: TGTGCCAGCAGTTACGGGCCGGCTAGCCTCCAAGAGACCCAGTACTTC. It yields the protein CASSYGPASLQETQYF.

This clonotype was found many times. This chain links TRBV7-9 with TRBJ2-1; TRBD1 matches at 8 bases. The germline V gene has CDR1 SEHNR and CDR2 FQNEAQ (reference sequence). The CDR3 consists of 15 residues. The V gene end was trimmed by 6 bases and the J gene end by 7 bases; junction bases not matched to a gene: 11. CDR3 residues: CASRLTGTGENEQFF. The CDR3, as DNA: TGTGCCAGCAGACTAACCGGGACAGGCGAAAATGAGCAGTTCTTC.

This clonotype was counted at least ten times. V and J are TRBV7-2 and TRBJ2-6; D unclear. The germline V gene encodes CDR1 SGHTA and CDR2 FQGNSA. The V end was cut by 5 bases, the J end by 0 bases, with 11 bases between. The CDR3 spans 16 residues. For the CDR3, the DNA is TGTGCCAGCAGCCAGCGACGGACCTCTGGGGCCAACGTCCTGACTTTC. As protein: CASSQRRTSGANVLTF.

At least ten counts were recorded for this clonotype. This chain links TRBV20-1 with TRBJ2-3; 8 bases match TRBD2. Trimming removed 0 bases from V and 2 bases from J; junction bases left unmatched: 10. The CDR3 has 17 amino acids. From germline, CDR1 is DFQATT and CDR2 SNEGSKA (reference sequence). In nucleotides, the CDR3 is TGCAGTGCTAGAGATCTCGAGGCGGGGGGAACCACAGATACGCAGTATTTT. The encoded protein is CSARDLEAGGTTDTQYF.

Concerning this clonotype itself: The junction does not match germline at one end; this may be a read error. The V gene is TRBV27, the J gene TRBJ2-6; TRBD1 might be the D (6 bases). Per germline, CDR1 MNHEY and CDR2 SMNVEV (reference sequence). The CDR3 has 18 amino acids. As DNA, the CDR3 is TGTACCAGCAGTAAGTGGGGGACACCAGACTCTGGGGCCAACGTCCTGACTTTC. Encoded protein: CTSSKWGTPDSGANVLTF.

This clonotype was counted ten times or more. The chain has TRBV7-9 and TRBJ1-6; D unresolved. The CDR3 is made up of 13 amino acids. V was shortened by 5 bases and J by 14 bases, with 16 bases between the two germline ends. Germline V lookup: CDR1 SEHNR, CDR2 FQNEAQ (reference sequence). CDR3 coding DNA: TGTGCCAGCAGCCCCCCGGGTCCTCCAACCCTCCACTTT. Protein sequence: CASSPPGPPTLHF.

The chain joins TRBV6-5 to TRBJ2-3; 8 bases are shared with TRBD2. This CDR3 is 16 amino acids long. The junction had 8 bases not matched to a gene; V was cut back by 4 bases and J by 2 bases. CDR1 MNHEY and CDR2 SVGAGI come from the germline V gene. The CDR3 DNA sequence: TGTGCCAGCAGTTGCTCGGGGCGGGGGGCCACAGATACGCAGTATTTT. Protein sequence: CASSCSGRGATDTQYF.

This clonotype showed up just a few times. The CDR3 is CSVRDGTNTEAFF. For the CDR3, the DNA is TGCAGCGTTCGCGACGGTACGAACACTGAAGCTTTCTTT. The chain combines TRBV29-1 with TRBJ1-1, with no clear D. Germline V gives CDR1 SQVTM, CDR2 ANQGSEA. This CDR3 region has 13 residues. V gave up 5 bases and J gave up 1 base, with 11 bases separating them.

The J gene is TRBJ2-2, the V gene TRBV18; no definite D call. The CDR3 sequence is 15 residues long. Germline-derived CDR1 and CDR2 are KGHSH and LQKENI. V lost 2 bases, J lost 4 bases, and 11 bases lay in between. Here the CDR3 reads CASSPADDPTGELFF. CDR3 bases: TGTGCCAGCTCACCAGCCGACGATCCCACCGGGGAGCTGTTTTTT.

This clonotype was found many times. V usage is TRBV5-1 and J usage is TRBJ2-6; 8 bases map to TRBD1. V shed 3 bases, J shed 4 bases, and the junction held 6 bases outside the gene matches. The CDR3 sequence is 16 residues long. Germline CDR1 and CDR2: SGHRS and YFSETQ. The CDR3 region has the DNA TGCGCCAGCAGCTGGACAGGGTTCTACGGGGCCAACGTCCTGACTTTC. It is translated as CASSWTGFYGANVLTF.

This clonotype was observed a few times. Since a much larger clone is just one base distant, this may be a read error. V and J are TRBV12-3 or TRBV12-4 and TRBJ2-5; 10 bases fit TRBD1. After removal of 6 bases from V and 11 bases from J, the junction contained 15 bases not matched to a gene. The CDR3 is 15 amino acids. The CDR3 sequence: CASSPGQGLGNEQYF. For the CDR3, the DNA is TGTGCCAGCAGCCCGGGACAGGGGTTAGGCAATGAGCAGTACTTC.

The V call is TRBV24-1, the J call TRBJ1-1; the D gene is possibly TRBD1 (5 bases). CDR1 and CDR2 from the germline V gene are KGHDR and SFDVKD. The CDR3 runs 14 residues. The germline V and J ends were trimmed by 4 bases and 4 bases, with 12 bases remaining between them. CDR3: CATSEAGRGTEAFF. CDR3 nucleotides: TGTGCCACCAGTGAGGCTGGGAGGGGCACTGAAGCTTTCTTT.

This clonotype has at least ten counts. The chain links TRBV6-6 to TRBJ2-3; 8 bases match TRBD1. The V segment lost 2 bases and the J segment 10 bases; nucleotides outside the gene matches: 5. Germline V lookup: CDR1 MNHNY, CDR2 SVGAGI (reference sequence). The CDR3 totals 13 residues. CDR3 nucleotide sequence: TGTGCCAGCAGTTACGATGGACAGGGCCCGCAGTATTTT. Translated: CASSYDGQGPQYF.

This chain connects TRBV25-1 to TRBJ1-1; 8 bases are shared with TRBD1. The J segment lost 5 bases and the V segment lost 5 bases, leaving 10 bases of the junction unmatched. The germline gives CDR1 MGHDK, CDR2 SYGVNS. CDR3 size: 15 residues. CDR3 loop: CASSRAGGAGTEAFF. In DNA form, the CDR3 reads TGTGCCAGCAGTCGGGCAGGGGGCGCGGGGACTGAAGCTTTCTTT.

The rearrangement links TRBV5-1 to TRBJ2-7; TRBD2 matches 8 bases. CDR3 size: 15 residues. J lost 5 bases, V lost 4 bases, and 11 bases had no gene match. Germline V gene data show CDR1 as SGHRS and CDR2 as YFSETQ. Here the CDR3 DNA reads TGCGCCAGCAGCGTCCGCGGCGGGAGGAACGACGAGCAGTACTTC. This codes for CASSVRGGRNDEQYF.

The V call is TRBV7-3, the J call TRBJ2-3; weak D call: TRBD2 (6 bases). Looked up from germline, CDR1 is SGHTA and CDR2 is FQGTGA. CDR3 length: 14 amino acids. Deletions cut 1 base from V and 6 bases from J, with 11 bases between. This CDR3 reads CASSLNWGRDTQYF. The CDR3, as DNA: TGTGCCAGCAGCTTAAATTGGGGGAGGGATACGCAGTATTTT.

A note on this clonotype: This may stem from a read error, because a much larger clone lies one nucleotide away. The V gene is TRBV5-4, the J gene TRBJ2-3; 9 bases line up with TRBD2. This CDR3 contains 15 residues. V gave up 4 bases and J gave up 6 bases; unmatched junction bases: 9. Germline CDR1 and CDR2: SGHNT and YYREEE (reference sequence). The CDR3 sequence is CASSQGRGGADTQYF. In DNA form, the CDR3 reads TGTGCCAGCAGCCAAGGGCGGGGGGGAGCGGATACGCAGTATTTT.

This chain links TRBV6-2 or TRBV6-3 with TRBJ2-7; TRBD1 aligns across 8 bases. V was pared by 2 bases and J by 2 bases, with 8 bases of the junction left unmatched. The length of the CDR3 is 16 residues. Germline assignment: CDR1 MNHEY and CDR2 SVGEGT. In DNA, the CDR3 is TGTGCCAGCAGTTACGGGTCGGGACAGGCCCCCTACGAGCAGTACTTC. Encoded protein: CASSYGSGQAPYEQYF.

Notes on this clonotype: A much larger clonotype is one base distant, so this may be a read error. The rearrangement joins TRBV7-8 to TRBJ2-1, with TRBD2 matching 9 bases. The trim removed 1 base at V and 6 bases at J, leaving 22 bases unmatched. Looked up from germline, CDR1 is SGHVS and CDR2 is FQNEAQ. The length of the CDR3 is 21 residues. This CDR3 is CASSLGRGRGGPSATCNEQFF. The CDR3 DNA is TGTGCCAGCAGCTTAGGGAGAGGGCGGGGGGGCCCTTCCGCGACCTGCAATGAGCAGTTCTTC.

This clonotype was detected only a few times. The chain is built from TRBV18 and TRBJ2-3, with D unclear. CDR1 and CDR2 (germline): KGHSH, LQKENI. The CDR3 is 16 residues long. Trimming stripped 3 bases from V and 1 base from J, with 14 bases between. CDR3 DNA sequence: TGTGCCAGCTCACCTAGCACCCAGCTAGGCACAGATACGCAGTATTTT. It translates to CASSPSTQLGTDTQYF.